The entry that follows covers one TCR beta chain sequence. Its antigen is as yet unknown. The method was immunoSEQ multiplex PCR; TCRdb's version includes in-frame clones alone and lacks a portion of them. The table lists about 43,000 clones, more than 85% of them singletons. The sample is drawn from a study of cytomegalovirus exposure and HLA in healthy donors. Study-level findings and limits: The classifier reportedly diagnosed cytomegalovirus status with high sensitivity and specificity. Subsequent analysis revealed that first-cohort TCR clusters tended to co-occur in the 120 or so validation repertoires.

The CDR3 sequence is 15 residues long. V was shortened by 6 bases and J by 0 bases, with 9 bases between the two germline ends. Germline CDR1 reads SGHAT; CDR2 reads FQNNGV. The chain uses TRBV11-2 and TRBJ2-6; D might be TRBD1 (6 bases). The sequenced sample consisted of PBMCs. This clonotype was sampled from a man aged 18 to 29 in good health and CMV-seronegative. For the CDR3, the DNA is TGTGCCAGCAGTCCGGACAGCTCTGGGGCCAACGTCCTGACTTTC. Its translation: CASSPDSSGANVLTF.